Sequencing of this T cell receptor beta chain was carried out in a study of T cells in Graves' hyperthyroidism and ophthalmopathy. For the diagnoses, clinical symptoms, serum thyroxine and TRAb, thyroid ultrasound and orbital computed tomography were used. Amplification targeted TCR beta CDR3 regions from RNA transcripts. The HTBI primer set was used in a first-round RT-PCR of the TCR CDR3. TCRdb recomputed calls from the multiplex PCR reads with MiXCR, one row per CDR3 protein. The sample lists about 400,000 distinct CDR3 sequences, over 12% occurring once. Unmatched junction bases numbered 7, after V lost 7 bases and J lost 1 base. CDR3 length: 14 residues. This clonotype showed up just a few times.

The J gene is TRBJ2-7, the V gene TRBV12-3 or TRBV12-4; 7 bases fit TRBD2. This TCR was sampled from a man in his fifties with Graves' ophthalmopathy. Specimen: blood. This chain's CDR3 is CASNPGGQSYEQYF. The CDR3 bases are TGTGCCAGCAACCCGGGGGGTCAGTCCTACGAGCAGTACTTC.